The clone carrying this T cell receptor beta chain was found a few times. The antigen is undetermined. This specimen comes from a study of tumor-infiltrating T cells and Merkel cell polyomavirus. On the study more broadly: The study examined CD8+ T cells specific for the Merkel cell polyomavirus KLL epitope. Patients received varied, non-standardized chemotherapy, radiation and immunotherapies.

Overall study results and limits: KLL-specific TRB repertoires were diverse and largely private. MCC-specific survival was better with more unique KLL-specific clonotypes in tumors. The study covered a single Merkel cell polyomavirus epitope only.

Measured with immunoSEQ multiplex PCR; TCRdb has only the in-frame clones, and not every one. The sample consists of around 25,000 clones, nearly 90% of them appearing once. The CDR3 contains 16 residues. Germline loops: CDR1 MNHNS, CDR2 SASEGT. Trimming shortened V by 0 bases and J by 7 bases, and 13 bases separated the two germline ends. Immunohistochemistry showed robust Merkel cell polyomavirus Large T antigen staining in every patient's tumor. Sequenced material: lymph node tissue. The rearrangement uses TRBV6-1 and TRBJ1-6, with unresolved D. This receptor was obtained from a man aged 45-65 years with Merkel cell carcinoma. CDR3 in DNA: TGTGCCAGCAGTGAAGCGCGGGGTACCAAGAATTCACCCCTCCACTTT. It yields the protein CASSEARGTKNSPLHF.